Listed below are T cell receptor beta chains from one sample, sequenced in a study of T cell responses to AZD1222 COVID-19 vaccine. Data came from immunoSEQ multiplex PCR; TCRdb stores just in-frame clones and leaves some out. The repertoire holds some 89,000 clones, with roughly 87% as singletons. The starting material was peripheral blood, obtained on day 0 of AZD1222 vaccination. These receptor sequences come from an adult in good health. CDR3s include the opening cysteine and the closing phenylalanine or tryptophan. The D gene is left open where the match is weak. Expanded clones are given a class, and other clones once, few, many or no size at all.

v_call: TRBV25-1
clone_size: .
j_call: TRBJ2-2
d_call: .
cdr3_aa: CASSEWSNTGELFF
cdr3_nt: TGTGCCAGCAGTGAATGGAGCAACACCGGGGAGCTGTTTTTT

v_call: TRBV6-5
clone_size: .
j_call: TRBJ2-7
d_call: .
cdr3_aa: CASSYGYPATGYEQYF
cdr3_nt: TGTGCCAGCAGTTACGGGTACCCCGCGACGGGCTACGAGCAGTACTTC

v_call: TRBV6-4
clone_size: .
j_call: TRBJ2-2
d_call: TRBD2
cdr3_aa: CASSEVAGAGGELFF
cdr3_nt: TGTGCCAGCAGTGAAGTGGCGGGAGCGGGCGGGGAGCTGTTTTTT

v_call: TRBV27
clone_size: .
j_call: TRBJ1-2
d_call: .
cdr3_aa: CASSLEGTWGYTF
cdr3_nt: TGTGCCAGCAGTCTCGAGGGTACCTGGGGCTACACCTTC

v_call: TRBV5-4
clone_size: few
j_call: TRBJ2-6
d_call: TRBD2
cdr3_aa: CASSPGRGGRSGANVLTF
cdr3_nt: TGTGCCAGCAGCCCGGGGAGGGGCGGGAGGTCTGGGGCCAACGTCCTGACTTTC

v_call: TRBV30
clone_size: .
j_call: TRBJ1-2
d_call: TRBD1
cdr3_aa: CAWSRQGKNGYTF
cdr3_nt: TGTGCCTGGAGTAGACAGGGGAAAAATGGCTACACCTTC

v_call: TRBV30
clone_size: .
j_call: TRBJ2-7
d_call: .
cdr3_aa: CAWRGRGYYEQYF
cdr3_nt: TGTGCCTGGAGAGGCAGGGGATACTACGAGCAGTACTTC

v_call: TRBV6-2/TRBV6-3
clone_size: .
j_call: TRBJ2-1
d_call: TRBD2
cdr3_aa: CASSPTYSGGPSSYNEQFF
cdr3_nt: TGTGCCAGCAGTCCCACATATAGCGGGGGCCCTAGCTCCTACAATGAGCAGTTCTTC

v_call: TRBV5-6
clone_size: .
j_call: TRBJ1-2
d_call: .
cdr3_aa: CASSLRTVGYTF
cdr3_nt: TGTGCCAGCAGCCTGCGGACAGTTGGCTACACCTTC

v_call: TRBV4-1
clone_size: .
j_call: TRBJ1-5
d_call: .
cdr3_aa: CASSSGLDQPQHF
cdr3_nt: TGCGCCAGCAGCTCCGGTCTTGATCAGCCCCAGCATTTT

v_call: TRBV4-3
clone_size: .
j_call: TRBJ2-7
d_call: .
cdr3_aa: CASSQDLTVSSYEQYF
cdr3_nt: TGCGCCAGCAGCCAAGATTTAACGGTTAGCTCCTACGAGCAGTACTTC

v_call: TRBV4-3
clone_size: .
j_call: TRBJ1-1
d_call: TRBD1
cdr3_aa: CASSQASGGNTEAFF
cdr3_nt: TGCGCCAGCAGCCAGGCTTCAGGGGGGAACACTGAAGCTTTCTTT

v_call: TRBV5-1
clone_size: .
j_call: TRBJ1-1
d_call: .
cdr3_aa: CASSFLENTEAFF
cdr3_nt: TGCGCCAGCAGCTTTTTAGAGAACACTGAAGCTTTCTTT

v_call: TRBV14
clone_size: .
j_call: TRBJ1-3
d_call: .
cdr3_aa: CASSVLGGNTIYF
cdr3_nt: TGTGCCAGCAGCGTCTTGGGCGGAAACACCATATATTTT

v_call: TRBV28
clone_size: few
j_call: TRBJ2-5
d_call: TRBD1
cdr3_aa: CASSFWDRAETQYF
cdr3_nt: TGTGCCAGCAGTTTTTGGGACAGGGCAGAGACCCAGTACTTC

v_call: TRBV13
clone_size: .
j_call: TRBJ2-3
d_call: .
cdr3_aa: CASSGPGRGRTDTQYF
cdr3_nt: TGTGCCAGCAGCGGACCTGGGCGGGGGCGCACAGATACGCAGTATTTT

v_call: TRBV19
clone_size: .
j_call: TRBJ1-5
d_call: TRBD1
cdr3_aa: CASSSLTGGVQPQHF
cdr3_nt: TGTGCCAGTAGTTCGTTGACAGGGGGCGTCCAGCCCCAGCATTTT

v_call: TRBV19
clone_size: .
j_call: TRBJ1-2
d_call: TRBD1
cdr3_aa: CASSPGQGWYGYTF
cdr3_nt: TGTGCCAGTAGCCCGGGACAGGGCTGGTATGGCTACACCTTC

v_call: TRBV19
clone_size: .
j_call: TRBJ2-7
d_call: .
cdr3_aa: CASSIVSGSPYEQYF
cdr3_nt: TGTGCCAGTAGTATAGTTTCGGGGAGCCCCTACGAGCAGTACTTC

v_call: TRBV5-1
clone_size: .
j_call: TRBJ2-2
d_call: .
cdr3_aa: CASSLEGGVTGELFF
cdr3_nt: TGCGCCAGCAGCTTGGAGGGTGGGGTCACCGGGGAGCTGTTTTTT

v_call: TRBV18
clone_size: .
j_call: TRBJ2-1
d_call: .
cdr3_aa: CASSPLTPSSYNEQFF
cdr3_nt: TGTGCCAGCTCACCATTGACCCCGAGCTCCTACAATGAGCAGTTCTTC

v_call: TRBV29-1
clone_size: .
j_call: TRBJ2-7
d_call: TRBD1
cdr3_aa: CSVEDTRQGALGEQYF
cdr3_nt: TGCAGCGTTGAAGATACCAGACAGGGGGCGTTGGGGGAGCAGTACTTC

v_call: TRBV12-3/TRBV12-4
clone_size: .
j_call: TRBJ2-1
d_call: .
cdr3_aa: CASSLGSYNEQFF
cdr3_nt: TGTGCCAGCAGTTTAGGAAGCTACAATGAGCAGTTCTTC

v_call: TRBV10-1
clone_size: .
j_call: TRBJ1-5
d_call: TRBD1
cdr3_aa: CASSGDRVILPQHF
cdr3_nt: TGCGCCAGCAGTGGGGACAGGGTAATCCTGCCCCAGCATTTT

v_call: TRBV5-8
clone_size: once
j_call: TRBJ1-2
d_call: .
cdr3_aa: CASSWDTYGYTF
cdr3_nt: TGTGCCAGCAGCTGGGACACCTATGGCTACACCTTC

v_call: TRBV6-5
clone_size: once
j_call: TRBJ1-1
d_call: .
cdr3_aa: CASRRPGGHAEAFF
cdr3_nt: TGTGCCAGCAGGAGACCCGGGGGGCACGCTGAAGCTTTCTTT

v_call: TRBV15
clone_size: .
j_call: TRBJ2-2
d_call: .
cdr3_aa: CATSRDRGSNTGELFF
cdr3_nt: TGTGCCACCAGCAGAGATCGGGGCTCTAACACCGGGGAGCTGTTTTTT

v_call: TRBV5-5
clone_size: .
j_call: TRBJ2-7
d_call: TRBD1
cdr3_aa: CASSRLGTGDYEQYF
cdr3_nt: TGTGCCAGCAGCCGGTTAGGGACAGGGGACTACGAGCAGTACTTC

v_call: TRBV11-2
clone_size: .
j_call: TRBJ1-2
d_call: .
cdr3_aa: CASSVQGYGYTF
cdr3_nt: TGTGCCAGCAGCGTACAGGGTTATGGCTACACCTTC

v_call: TRBV5-6
clone_size: .
j_call: TRBJ1-6
d_call: TRBD1
cdr3_aa: CASSRWDSNNSPLHF
cdr3_nt: TGTGCCAGCAGTCGTTGGGACAGCAATAATTCACCCCTCCACTTT

v_call: TRBV2
clone_size: .
j_call: TRBJ2-1
d_call: .
cdr3_aa: CASSGGPQGNEQFF
cdr3_nt: TGTGCCAGCAGTGGCGGACCCCAAGGCAATGAGCAGTTCTTC

v_call: TRBV30
clone_size: .
j_call: TRBJ1-6
d_call: TRBD1
cdr3_aa: CALDRGFRKSPLHF
cdr3_nt: TGTGCCCTGGACAGGGGGTTTCGGAAATCACCCCTCCACTTT

v_call: TRBV9
clone_size: .
j_call: TRBJ1-1
d_call: TRBD1
cdr3_aa: CASSVESGRDSHTEAFF
cdr3_nt: TGTGCCAGCAGCGTAGAATCCGGAAGGGACAGCCACACTGAAGCTTTCTTT

v_call: TRBV7-9
clone_size: .
j_call: TRBJ1-4
d_call: .
cdr3_aa: CASSFSVSGEKLFF
cdr3_nt: TGTGCCAGCAGCTTTTCAGTGTCTGGTGAAAAACTGTTTTTT

v_call: TRBV6-4
clone_size: .
j_call: TRBJ2-7
d_call: .
cdr3_aa: CASCNFVERLGEQYF
cdr3_nt: TGTGCCAGCTGCAATTTTGTAGAGCGATTGGGCGAGCAGTACTTC

v_call: TRBV19
clone_size: .
j_call: TRBJ2-7
d_call: .
cdr3_aa: CASRPRNRDYEQYF
cdr3_nt: TGTGCCAGTAGACCAAGGAACAGGGACTACGAGCAGTACTTC

v_call: TRBV7-2
clone_size: .
j_call: TRBJ2-7
d_call: .
cdr3_aa: CASSSQTLYEQYF
cdr3_nt: TGTGCCAGCAGTTCCCAGACATTATACGAGCAGTACTTC

v_call: TRBV5-1
clone_size: .
j_call: TRBJ2-1
d_call: .
cdr3_aa: CASSRTGSSYNEQFF
cdr3_nt: TGCGCCAGCAGCCGGACTGGGAGCTCCTACAATGAGCAGTTCTTC

v_call: TRBV19
clone_size: .
j_call: TRBJ2-7
d_call: .
cdr3_aa: CASSKGERYEQYF
cdr3_nt: TGTGCCAGTAGTAAGGGGGAGAGGTACGAGCAGTACTTC

v_call: TRBV6-4
clone_size: .
j_call: TRBJ2-1
d_call: TRBD1
cdr3_aa: CASSFPGTEYNEQFF
cdr3_nt: TGTGCCAGCAGTTTCCCCGGGACAGAATACAATGAGCAGTTCTTC

v_call: TRBV24-1
clone_size: .
j_call: TRBJ1-1
d_call: .
cdr3_aa: CATSVGGRNTEAFF
cdr3_nt: TGTGCCACCAGTGTTGGGGGCAGGAACACTGAAGCTTTCTTT

v_call: TRBV19
clone_size: .
j_call: TRBJ2-7
d_call: TRBD1
cdr3_aa: CASSPGQIYEQYF
cdr3_nt: TGTGCCAGTAGTCCGGGACAGATCTACGAGCAGTACTTC

v_call: TRBV19
clone_size: .
j_call: TRBJ1-6
d_call: .
cdr3_aa: CASSATSEGIGSPLHF
cdr3_nt: TGTGCCAGTAGTGCCACGTCTGAGGGAATCGGTTCACCCCTCCACTTT

v_call: TRBV6-5
clone_size: .
j_call: TRBJ1-5
d_call: .
cdr3_aa: CASSYKRDSNQPQHF
cdr3_nt: TGTGCCAGCAGTTACAAGAGGGACAGCAATCAGCCCCAGCATTTT

v_call: TRBV19
clone_size: .
j_call: TRBJ2-3
d_call: TRBD1
cdr3_aa: CASIVGQGPDTQYF
cdr3_nt: TGTGCCAGTATCGTGGGACAGGGTCCAGATACGCAGTATTTT

v_call: TRBV4-1
clone_size: .
j_call: TRBJ2-5
d_call: .
cdr3_aa: CASSQGQLLETQYF
cdr3_nt: TGCGCCAGCAGCCAAGGGCAGCTGTTAGAGACCCAGTACTTC

v_call: TRBV6-5
clone_size: .
j_call: TRBJ2-7
d_call: .
cdr3_aa: CASTPTVGHEQYF
cdr3_nt: TGTGCCAGCACGCCCACGGTGGGCCACGAGCAGTACTTC

v_call: TRBV7-9
clone_size: .
j_call: TRBJ1-5
d_call: TRBD1
cdr3_aa: CASSGQGAGQPQHF
cdr3_nt: TGTGCCAGCAGCGGACAGGGGGCCGGGCAGCCCCAGCATTTT

v_call: TRBV5-7
clone_size: .
j_call: TRBJ1-5
d_call: .
cdr3_aa: CASSEDYQPQHF
cdr3_nt: TGTGCCAGCAGCGAGGATTATCAGCCCCAGCATTTT

v_call: TRBV7-6
clone_size: .
j_call: TRBJ2-2
d_call: .
cdr3_aa: CASSLTGMNTGELFF
cdr3_nt: TGTGCCAGCAGCTTAACAGGGATGAACACCGGGGAGCTGTTTTTT

v_call: TRBV6-1
clone_size: once
j_call: TRBJ2-1
d_call: .
cdr3_aa: CASSDYGGPSDEQFF
cdr3_nt: TGTGCCAGCAGTGATTATGGGGGCCCCTCGGATGAGCAGTTCTTC

v_call: TRBV15
clone_size: .
j_call: TRBJ2-1
d_call: .
cdr3_aa: CATSRDRWVGDNEQFF
cdr3_nt: TGTGCCACCAGCAGAGATCGATGGGTGGGGGACAATGAGCAGTTCTTC

v_call: TRBV15
clone_size: .
j_call: TRBJ2-2
d_call: TRBD1
cdr3_aa: CAIGDRNTGELFF
cdr3_nt: TGTGCCATAGGGGACAGAAACACCGGGGAGCTGTTTTTT

v_call: TRBV18
clone_size: .
j_call: TRBJ1-4
d_call: TRBD1
cdr3_aa: CASSPHRGNEKLFF
cdr3_nt: TGTGCCAGCTCCCCCCACAGGGGGAATGAAAAACTGTTTTTT

v_call: TRBV19
clone_size: .
j_call: TRBJ2-2
d_call: TRBD2
cdr3_aa: CASSPARETGELFF
cdr3_nt: TGTGCCAGTAGTCCGGCGCGGGAGACCGGGGAGCTGTTTTTT

v_call: TRBV5-1
clone_size: .
j_call: TRBJ2-3
d_call: TRBD1
cdr3_aa: CASSLGDRLADTQYF
cdr3_nt: TGCGCCAGCAGCTTGGGGGACAGATTAGCAGATACGCAGTATTTT

v_call: TRBV3-1/TRBV3-2
clone_size: .
j_call: TRBJ2-1
d_call: TRBD2
cdr3_aa: CASSQTPPGLAGPSSYNEQFF
cdr3_nt: TGTGCCAGCAGCCAGACACCTCCGGGACTAGCGGGACCTAGCTCCTACAATGAGCAGTTCTTC